This entry lists 29 T cell receptor beta chains sequenced from one sample in a study of blood T cell repertoires in COVID-19. Profiled with immunoSEQ multiplex PCR; TCRdb holds only in-frame clones, not every one. The table has 150,000 to 200,000 clones, about 83% seen once; the top ten hold around 7.6%. The sample taken for sequencing was peripheral blood. Receptor source: a man aged 35-49 years who had recovered from COVID-19.

The rearrangement uses TRBV4-3 and TRBJ2-4; a weak D match, TRBD2 (5 bases). Trimming took off 4 bases at V and 6 bases at J, with 13 bases between the two ends. Germline loops: CDR1 LGHNA, CDR2 YSLEER. The CDR3 runs 14 residues. The CDR3 protein is CASSLRTAGNIQYF. The CDR3, as DNA: TGCGCCAGCAGCCTGCGGACGGCGGGAAACATTCAGTACTTC.

V and J are TRBV18 and TRBJ2-5, with 9 bases identical to TRBD1. J was trimmed by 5 bases and V by 5 bases; bases with no gene match: 9. The germline V gene has CDR1 KGHSH and CDR2 LQKENI. The CDR3 is 15 amino acids. This chain's CDR3 is CASSSGQGIWETQYF. CDR3 DNA sequence: TGTGCCAGCTCATCGGGACAGGGTATCTGGGAGACCCAGTACTTC.

The chain has TRBV11-2 and TRBJ2-7; 10 bases align to TRBD1. The CDR3 has 14 amino acids. Germline CDR1 SGHAT, CDR2 FQNNGV. V shed 5 bases, J shed 5 bases, and the junction held 6 bases outside the gene matches. The CDR3 loop is CASSLGQGGHEQYF. The CDR3 DNA reads TGTGCCAGCAGCCTCGGACAGGGGGGCCACGAGCAGTACTTC.

This chain links TRBV7-9 with TRBJ2-6; D ambiguous. Trimming took off 8 bases at V and 0 bases at J, with 5 bases between the two ends. The CDR3 is 13 amino acids. Per the germline V gene, CDR1 is SEHNR and CDR2 is FQNEAQ (reference sequence). CDR3 amino acids: CASEYSGANVLTF. The CDR3 coding sequence is TGTGCCAGCGAGTACTCTGGGGCCAACGTCCTGACTTTC.

This clone was detected once. The chain employs TRBV7-8 and TRBJ2-3; D unclear. The CDR3 consists of 15 residues. Germline V gives CDR1 SGHVS, CDR2 FQNEAQ. V shed 2 bases and J shed 2 bases, with 11 bases lying between them. In nucleotides, the CDR3 is TGTGCCAGCAGCTTACCCCGCCAGAACACAGATACGCAGTATTTT. Protein: CASSLPRQNTDTQYF.

This clone occurred once. The same CDR3 arises from other DNA sequences in this sample as well. This chain connects TRBV5-4 to TRBJ2-5; D is unresolved. Trimming shortened V by 2 bases and J by 4 bases, and 12 bases separated the two germline ends. This CDR3 spans 14 amino acids. Germline values: CDR1 SGHNT, CDR2 YYREEE (reference sequence). The CDR3 region is CASSLGQRGETQYF. The CDR3 DNA reads as TGTGCCAGCAGCTTAGGTCAGAGAGGAGAGACCCAGTACTTC.

The genes are TRBV27 and TRBJ2-7; D possibly corresponds to TRBD2 (6 bases). CDR1 is MNHEY, CDR2 SMNVEV, per germline (reference sequence). This CDR3 contains 16 residues. The ends were cut back, 2 bases at V and 3 bases at J, with 17 bases in the middle. The CDR3 DNA sequence: TGTGCCAGCAGTTTAGTGGCGGCGCGGGGCCTCTACGAGCAGTACTTC. Its translation: CASSLVAARGLYEQYF.

This rearrangement joins TRBV21-1 to TRBJ1-4. TRBV21-1 is an annotated pseudogene. This CDR3 spans 12 amino acids. The CDR3 DNA follows: TGTGCCAGCAGCAAAGGGAGTGAAAAACTGTTTTTT. This translates into CASSKGSEKLFF.

This clone appeared once. J is TRBJ2-2 and V is TRBV2, with TRBD2 as a possible D gene (5 bases). Deletions cut 6 bases from V and 0 bases from J, with 11 bases between. This CDR3 spans 15 amino acids. Germline-derived CDR1 and CDR2 are SNHLY and FYNNEI. The CDR3 here is CASSGSDSNTGELFF. The CDR3 DNA is TGTGCCAGCAGCGGTAGCGATTCGAACACCGGGGAGCTGTTTTTT.

The V call is TRBV2, the J call TRBJ2-3; TRBD1 matches at 8 bases. Germline trimming cut 5 bases from V and 4 bases from J; bases unmatched to any gene: 5. Germline CDR1 SNHLY, CDR2 FYNNEI. This CDR3 is 14 amino acids long. In DNA, the CDR3 is TGTGCCAGCAGTCGGACAGGGAGTGCAGATACGCAGTATTTT. Translated: CASSRTGSADTQYF.

J is TRBJ2-1 and V is TRBV7-9, with D possibly being TRBD2 (5 bases). The CDR3 is made up of 16 amino acids. Germline lookup yields CDR1 SEHNR and CDR2 FQNEAQ (reference sequence). Trimming cost V 5 bases and J 5 bases, with 19 bases left between them. CDR3 residues: CASSPPRAAINNEQFF. CDR3 coding DNA: TGTGCCAGCAGCCCCCCGCGGGCGGCGATAAACAATGAGCAGTTCTTC.

The chain couples TRBV12-3 or TRBV12-4 to TRBJ1-5; D ambiguous. This CDR3 is 13 amino acids long. Trimming shortened V by 4 bases and J by 2 bases, and 6 bases separated the two germline ends. Written as DNA, the CDR3 is TGTGCCAGCAGTTACTCGGGCAATCAGCCCCAGCATTTT. Its protein is CASSYSGNQPQHF.

The rearrangement uses TRBV29-1 and TRBJ2-2; 7 bases align to TRBD2. Losses at the gene ends were 5 bases for V and 2 bases for J; bases not matched to a gene: 5. CDR1 and CDR2 from the germline V gene are SQVTM and ANQGSEA. The CDR3 totals 14 residues. The CDR3 coding sequence is TGCAGCGTTAGGCGGGGGACCAACACCGGGGAGCTGTTTTTT. Residues: CSVRRGTNTGELFF.

The chain has TRBV3-1 (or the pseudogene TRBV3-2) and TRBJ1-1; perhaps TRBD1 as D (6 bases). The CDR3 loop spans 14 amino acids. V was clipped by 4 bases and J by 6 bases, with 15 bases between them. Germline V CDR1 and CDR2: LGHDT, YNNKEL (reference sequence). This CDR3 is CASSPTGLGAEAFF. CDR3 in DNA: TGTGCCAGCAGCCCCACAGGGTTAGGAGCTGAAGCTTTCTTT.

The V call is TRBV6-5, the J call TRBJ1-2; D possibly corresponds to TRBD1 (6 bases). The CDR3 has 14 amino acids. Germline loops: CDR1 MNHEY, CDR2 SVGAGI. V lost 5 bases and J 5 bases, leaving 15 bases between the germline ends. CDR3 sequence (DNA): TGTGCCAGCAGTCAGGGGTCCAAACTTTATGGCTACACCTTC. Its translation is CASSQGSKLYGYTF.

This rearrangement joins TRBV5-1 to TRBJ2-1; maybe TRBD1 (6 bases). The germline V and J ends were trimmed by 2 bases and 5 bases, with 14 bases remaining between them. CDR1 is SGHRS and CDR2 is YFSETQ in the germline V gene. This CDR3 contains 15 residues. CDR3 residues: CASSLQGYGDNEQFF. For the CDR3, the DNA is TGCGCCAGCAGCTTACAGGGTTATGGCGACAATGAGCAGTTCTTC.

The chain combines TRBV18 with TRBJ1-5; TRBD1 matches at 9 bases. The CDR3 runs 14 residues. Germline values: CDR1 KGHSH, CDR2 LQKENI. With 3 bases clipped from V and 7 bases from J, the junction kept 4 bases outside the gene matches. For the CDR3, the DNA is TGTGCCAGCTCACCGAGACAGGGGGGACAGCCCCAGCATTTT. This codes for CASSPRQGGQPQHF.

V and J are TRBV6-1 and TRBJ2-7; possibly TRBD2 for D (7 bases). CDR1 and CDR2 from the germline V gene are MNHNS and SASEGT. The CDR3 spans 14 residues. V was trimmed by 3 bases and J by 2 bases, leaving 11 bases between them. The CDR3 sequence: CASSDNGGPYEQYF. The CDR3, as DNA: TGTGCCAGCAGTGACAACGGGGGGCCCTACGAGCAGTACTTC.

The CDR3 region is CAADGGAQNEQYF. In DNA, the CDR3 is TGTGCCGCCGACGGGGGGGCTCAGAACGAGCAGTACTTC. J is TRBJ2-7 and V is TRBV10-3, with TRBD2 matching over 8 bases. Germline CDR1 reads ENHRY; CDR2 reads SYGVKD. The CDR3 consists of 13 residues. The ends lost 11 bases at V and 5 bases at J; junction bases unmatched: 11.

The chain links TRBV9 to TRBJ2-7; D is perhaps TRBD2 (6 bases). The CDR3 runs 15 residues. Trimming removed 0 bases from V and 5 bases from J, with 15 bases in between. CDR1 is SGDLS, CDR2 YYNGEE, per germline. The CDR3 DNA is TGTGCCAGCAGCGTAGGCCAGGCTAGCGCCCACGAGCAGTACTTC. It translates to CASSVGQASAHEQYF.

J is TRBJ1-2 and V is TRBV28, with a possible D match to TRBD1 (6 bases). Germline lookup yields CDR1 MDHEN and CDR2 SYDVKM. The germline V and J ends were trimmed by 7 bases and 4 bases, with 13 bases remaining between them. The CDR3 is 13 residues long. The chain's CDR3 is CASIEIGGYGYTF. The CDR3 bases are TGTGCCAGCATCGAAATAGGGGGCTATGGCTACACCTTC.

This CDR3 reads CATSRDGGAEAFF. In nucleotides, the CDR3 is TGTGCCACCAGCAGAGATGGGGGGGCTGAAGCTTTCTTT. V is TRBV15 and J is TRBJ1-1; D is perhaps TRBD1 (5 bases). CDR3 length equals 13 residues. Per the germline V gene, CDR1 is LNHNV and CDR2 is YYDKDF (reference sequence). Trimming removed 0 bases at V and 6 bases at J, with 8 bases between.

The V gene is TRBV7-9, the J gene TRBJ1-5; the match to TRBD1 covers 8 bases. From germline, CDR1 is SEHNR and CDR2 FQNEAQ (reference sequence). Losses at the gene ends were 5 bases for V and 2 bases for J; bases not matched to a gene: 5. This CDR3 has 15 amino acids. CDR3 residues: CASSQTGVGNQPQHF. DNA of the CDR3: TGTGCCAGCAGCCAGACAGGGGTGGGCAATCAGCCCCAGCATTTT.

CDR3 sequence reads: CASSQGTALQHF. The CDR3, as DNA: TGTGCCAGCAGCCAGGGGACAGCTCTTCAACATTTT. V is TRBV7-2 and J is TRBJ1-5; TRBD1 matches at 7 bases. The V gene's germline CDR1 is SGHTA and CDR2 FQGNSA. Trimming removed 5 bases from V and 16 bases from J; junction bases left unmatched: 11. The CDR3 consists of 12 residues.

The J gene is TRBJ2-1, the V gene TRBV5-4, with D maybe TRBD2 (6 bases). V lost 2 bases and J 0 bases, leaving 15 bases between the germline ends. The CDR3 runs 17 residues. Per germline, CDR1 SGHNT and CDR2 YYREEE (reference sequence). This CDR3 is CASSLRRDLSSYNEQFF. DNA of the CDR3: TGTGCCAGCAGCTTAAGGCGGGACCTTAGCTCCTACAATGAGCAGTTCTTC.

The chain recombines TRBV9 with TRBJ2-1; 13 positions match TRBD2. The CDR3 is 15 residues long. Germline loops: CDR1 SGDLS, CDR2 YYNGEE. With V trimmed by 3 bases and J by 8 bases, 5 bases remained unmatched. The CDR3 coding sequence is TGTGCCAGCAGCGCAGAGGGACTAGCGGGGTATGAGCAGTTCTTC. It encodes CASSAEGLAGYEQFF.

The chain has TRBV7-2 and TRBJ2-7; D might be TRBD1 (6 bases). V was shortened by 3 bases and J by 1 base, with 10 bases between the two germline ends. Germline lookup yields CDR1 SGHTA and CDR2 FQGNSA. The CDR3 is 14 amino acids. The chain's CDR3 is CASSLNTGSYEQYF. CDR3 bases: TGTGCCAGCAGCTTGAATACAGGGTCCTACGAGCAGTACTTC. The complete variable domain, with remaining parts taken from reference TRBV7-2 and TRBJ2-7, reads GAGVSQSPSNKVTEKGKDVELRCDPISGHTALYWYRQSLGQGLEFLIYFQGNSAPDKSGLPSDRFSAERTGGSVSTLTIQRTQQEDSAVYLCASSLNTGSYEQYFGPGTRLTVT.

The V call is TRBV27, the J call TRBJ2-3, with D unclear. Trimming left V 5 bases short and J 2 bases short, with 17 bases between. CDR3 length equals 16 residues. Germline-derived CDR1 and CDR2 are MNHEY and SMNVEV (reference sequence). CDR3 coding DNA: TGTGCCAGCAGTAAAGAGGCAATTCAGACCACAGATACGCAGTATTTT. It codes for CASSKEAIQTTDTQYF.

This chain joins TRBV9 and TRBJ2-1, with a weak D call TRBD2 (6 bases). The germline CDR1 and CDR2 sequences are SGDLS and YYNGEE. V dropped 4 bases and J dropped 8 bases, with 19 bases sitting between them. The CDR3 consists of 15 residues. CDR3 in DNA: TGTGCCAGCAGCCTAGGAGGGAATCCGGGGGATGAGCAGTTCTTC. Translating gives CASSLGGNPGDEQFF. The whole variable domain, filled in from reference TRBV9 and TRBJ2-1, reads DSGVTQTPKHLITATGQRVTLRCSPRSGDLSVYWYQQSLDQGLQFLIQYYNGEERAKGNILERFSAQQFPDLHSELNLSSLELGDSALYFCASSLGGNPGDEQFFGPGTRLTVL.